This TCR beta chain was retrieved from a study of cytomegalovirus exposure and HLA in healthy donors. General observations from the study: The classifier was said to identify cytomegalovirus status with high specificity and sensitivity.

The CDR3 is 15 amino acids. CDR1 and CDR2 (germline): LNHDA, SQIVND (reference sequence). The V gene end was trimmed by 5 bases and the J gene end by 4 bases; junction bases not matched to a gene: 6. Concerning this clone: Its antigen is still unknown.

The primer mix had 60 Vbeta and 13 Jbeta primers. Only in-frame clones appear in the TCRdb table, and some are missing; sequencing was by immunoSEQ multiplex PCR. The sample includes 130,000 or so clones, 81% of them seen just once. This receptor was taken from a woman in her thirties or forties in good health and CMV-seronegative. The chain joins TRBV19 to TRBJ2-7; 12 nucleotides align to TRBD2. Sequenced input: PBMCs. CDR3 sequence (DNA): TGTGCCAGTAGTCCGAGACTAGCGGGAGTGTACGAGCAGTACTTC. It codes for CASSPRLAGVYEQYF.